This entry concerns a single T cell receptor (beta chain). This clonotype was counted between two and nine times. Its recognized antigen is unknown. Per-base quality was not reported, and no clone a single base away is much larger than it. The data derive from a study of type 1 regulatory T cells listed by TCRdb under 2021. As for the study more broadly: An in vitro protocol by which a Tr1-enriched, alloantigen-specific CD4 T cell product named T-allo10 was generated was characterized in the study. T-allo10 was under clinical evaluation in patients with hematological malignancies receiving allogeneic hematopoietic stem cell transplantation.

At the junction V is shortened by 5 bases and J by 4 bases, with 14 bases in between. CDR1 SGHTA and CDR2 FQGNSA are derived from the germline V gene. The CDR3 measures 14 amino acids from cysteine to phenylalanine. Just the 42-base CDR3 DNA is kept, in frame starting at base 1. The research as a whole found: Compared with non-Tr1 cells, Tr1 cells had a narrower TCR repertoire, and the study took this difference to reflect clonal expansion driven by alloantigen.

Sequencing took place on an Illumina MiSeq. The public reads were reprocessed in TCRdb via fastp at Q25 and MiXCR, keeping in-frame beta chains. One record per CDR3 amino acid sequence lists the most common genes and DNA. For this sample there are 65,000 to 80,000 distinct CDR3 sequences; less than 25% appear just once. In total, the top ten clones hold roughly 8.3% of the sample. This receptor was obtained from a human donor in good health. The sample comprised cultured type 1 regulatory T (Tr1) cells, either the whole culture or a sorted fraction (not recorded which). In light of the paper, this sample's cell subset or site label describes: type 1 regulatory T cells sorted from the T-allo10 product. The chain is made from TRBV7-2 and TRBJ1-1, with an unclear D gene assignment. The DNA sequence follows: TGTGCCAGCAGCCCACTCCGGGGTGGCACTGAAGCTTTCTTT. Protein translation: CASSPLRGGTEAFF. Reference TRBV7-2 and TRBJ1-1 genes cover what lies past the CDR3, so the full variable domain is GAGVSQSPSNKVTEKGKDVELRCDPISGHTALYWYRQSLGQGLEFLIYFQGNSAPDKSGLPSDRFSAERTGGSVSTLTIQRTQQEDSAVYLCASSPLRGGTEAFFGQGTRLTVV.